The source of this T cell receptor beta chain is a study of T cells in localized non-small cell lung cancer. Repertoires were generated with immunoSEQ multiplex PCR, while TCRdb's copy carries only in-frame clones and drops some. The data show 7,000 to 9,000 clones, 85% to 95% seen once. This TCR derives from a woman aged 35 to 70 with stage I lung adenocarcinoma. The sequencing here drew on peripheral blood, taken before any cancer treatment.

Written as DNA, the CDR3 is TGTGCCAGCAGTTACTTCCGGGAGAGCACTGAAGCTTTCTTT. The encoded protein is CASSYFRESTEAFF. The rearrangement uses TRBV6-5 and TRBJ1-1; no definite D call. V gave up 1 base and J gave up 4 bases, with 10 bases separating them. The CDR3 consists of 14 residues. From germline, CDR1 is MNHEY and CDR2 SVGAGI.